This TCR beta chain was captured by sequencing in a study of T cell responses to AZD1222 COVID-19 vaccine. Data came from immunoSEQ multiplex PCR; TCRdb stores just in-frame clones and leaves some out. The sample includes more than 20,000 clones, around 90% of them seen just once. The CDR3 contains 12 residues. The V gene lost 7 bases and the J gene lost 6 bases, with 10 bases spanning the gap. CDR1 is MNHEY, CDR2 SVGAGI, per germline. With regard to this clone: Its antigen is as yet unknown.

General study findings and limits: The study identified only 6 or 7 AZD1222 recipients as seropositive at baseline. Two AZD1222 doses significantly raised spike-specific TCR breadth and depth over controls. Sampled repertoires all dated from after the peak T cell response. Clonal diversity may have been underestimated, and the donors were mostly white British, with more females than males.

Sequenced material: peripheral blood, taken 28 days after the second AZD1222 dose. The rearrangement joins TRBV6-5 to TRBJ1-5; weak D call: TRBD1 (5 bases). This TCR was sampled from an adult who received the AZD1222 COVID-19 vaccine. The CDR3, as DNA: TGTGCCAGCACCTCAGGGAGTCAGCCCCAGCATTTT. Translated: CASTSGSQPQHF.